This TCR beta chain was sequenced in a study of resident and recirculating memory T cells in vitiligo. Germline loops: CDR1 MNHEY, CDR2 SMNVEV (reference sequence). Trimming took off 7 bases at V and 7 bases at J, with 11 bases between the two ends. CDR3 length: 12 amino acids. Study conclusions and caveats: TCR sequences were not conserved across biopsy sites or patients.

Produced via immunoSEQ multiplex PCR; TCRdb's table is partial and in-frame only. The sample has approximately 69,000 clones; just over 90% are singletons. Turning to this clone: Its cognate antigen is unknown.

The sequence came from a male donor with vitiligo. Sample: blood. The rearrangement links TRBV27 to TRBJ1-5; D remains ambiguous. The CDR3 here is CASNQLGQPQHF. Written as DNA, the CDR3 is TGTGCCAGCAATCAGCTGGGCCAGCCCCAGCATTTT.